One and the same sample provided the 21 T cell receptor beta chains below, sequenced in a study of T cells in Graves' hyperthyroidism and ophthalmopathy. Regions amplified from RNA transcripts were the TCR beta CDR3 regions. The primer set for the first-round RT-PCR of the TCR CDR3 was HTBI. One entry per CDR3 protein results from TCRdb running MiXCR on the multiplex PCR reads. The sample lists 750,000 to 900,000 distinct CDR3 sequences, around 38% occurring once. Sequencing used blood. Every receptor here comes from a man between 18 and 29 years old with Graves' hyperthyroidism.

The J gene is TRBJ2-7, the V gene TRBV7-2; 8 bases are shared with TRBD1. The germline gives CDR1 SGHTA, CDR2 FQGNSA. This CDR3 has 17 amino acids. V shed 1 base and J 1 base; nucleotides not matched to a gene: 9. In nucleotides, the CDR3 is TGTGCCAGCAGCTTAGAATGGGGCAGGGGGCGATCCTACGAGCAGTACTTC. Translated: CASSLEWGRGRSYEQYF.

The chain has TRBV12-3 or TRBV12-4 and TRBJ1-1; D call uncertain. Trimming shortened V by 5 bases and J by 0 bases, and 16 bases separated the two germline ends. There are 16 residues in the CDR3. The CDR3 loop is CASSALLRSMNTEAFF. The DNA for the CDR3 is TGTGCCAGCAGTGCTCTGCTTCGATCTATGAACACTGAAGCTTTCTTT.

This clonotype was recorded many times. The chain couples TRBV2 to TRBJ1-1; D uncertain. Germline V gene sequence: CDR1 SNHLY, CDR2 FYNNEI. The V end lost 3 bases, the J end lost 5 bases, and 13 bases lay between the germline ends. The CDR3 totals 14 residues. The CDR3 loop reads CASSDWLVGTEAFF. CDR3 bases: TGTGCCAGCAGTGATTGGTTGGTGGGAACTGAAGCTTTCTTT.

This clonotype was recorded many times. Written as DNA, the CDR3 is TGTGCCATCAGTGTATCGGCGACAGGGGAAGTTTATGGCTACACCTTC. This codes for CAISVSATGEVYGYTF. This chain joins TRBV10-3 and TRBJ1-2, with 8 bases lining up with TRBD1. The CDR3 extends over 16 amino acids. The V gene's germline CDR1 is ENHRY and CDR2 SYGVKD. V lost 4 bases and J lost 5; bases outside the gene matches: 12.

This rearrangement joins TRBV29-1 to TRBJ2-5; 8 nucleotides align to TRBD2. Germline CDR1 reads SQVTM; CDR2 reads ANQGSEA. The CDR3 totals 12 residues. The junction had 4 bases not matched to a gene; V was cut back by 5 bases and J by 5 bases. Here the CDR3 DNA reads TGCAGCGTTAGCGGGAGTCAGGAGACCCAGTACTTC. It codes for CSVSGSQETQYF. The full variable domain, with the rest looked up from reference TRBV29-1 and TRBJ2-5, is SAVISQKPSRDICQRGTSLTIQCQVDSQVTMMFWYRQQPGQSLTLIATANQGSEATYESGFVIDKFPISRPNLTFSTLTVSNMSPEDSSIYLCSVSGSQETQYFGPGTRLLVL.

In its sample, this clonotype was seen many times. The J gene is TRBJ1-2, the V gene TRBV15; D is unresolved. The CDR3 is 15 amino acids. Germline V gene data show CDR1 as LNHNV and CDR2 as YYDKDF (reference sequence). Trimming stripped 5 bases from V and 3 bases from J, with 16 bases between. The CDR3 loop reads CATSSRGREDYGYTF. CDR3 DNA: TGTGCCACCAGCTCCCGAGGAAGGGAGGACTATGGCTACACCTTC. The full variable domain, its missing parts supplied by reference TRBV15 and TRBJ1-2, is DAMVIQNPRYQVTQFGKPVTLSCSQTLNHNVMYWYQQKSSQAPKLLFHYYDKDFNNEADTPDNFQSRRPNTSFCFLDIRSPGLGDTAMYLCATSSRGREDYGYTFGSGTRLTVV.

The rearrangement uses TRBV2 and TRBJ2-7, with TRBD1 matching 9 bases. CDR1 is SNHLY, CDR2 FYNNEI, per germline. The CDR3 consists of 14 residues. V was pared by 5 bases and J by 3 bases, with 5 bases of the junction left unmatched. CDR3 nucleotide sequence: TGTGCCAGCAGTCGACAGGGGGTAAACTACGAGCAGTACTTC. It codes for CASSRQGVNYEQYF.

The CDR3 region has the DNA TGCAGCGTAGCCGGACCCGGGACAGGGGACGAGCAGTACTTC. As protein: CSVAGPGTGDEQYF. The J gene is TRBJ2-7, the V gene TRBV29-1, with 10 nucleotides matching TRBD1. This CDR3 comprises 14 residues. With V trimmed by 6 bases and J by 5 bases, 10 bases remained unmatched. Per the germline V gene, CDR1 is SQVTM and CDR2 is ANQGSEA.

With regard to this clonotype: At one end, the junction sequence differs from germline, possibly due to a read error. This rearrangement joins TRBV5-1 to TRBJ1-2, with D perhaps TRBD1 (6 bases). CDR1 SGHRS and CDR2 YFSETQ come from the germline V gene. The CDR3 consists of 15 residues. The CDR3 here is CASSPGQRSNYGYTF. CDR3 bases: TGTGCCAGCAGCCCAGGACAGCGCTCTAACTATGGCTACACCTTC.

This clonotype appeared a single time. The CDR3 carries no conserved terminal phenylalanine or tryptophan, so it likely arises from a read error. No DNA is shown, since the ends of the CDR3 on it are uncertain; the CDR3 is the one TCRdb lists. V usage is TRBV20-1 and J usage is TRBJ1-1; the DNA was not used to check the table's D call, TRBD1. Termini included, the CDR3 measures 8 amino acids. Per germline, CDR1 DFQATT and CDR2 SNEGSKA (reference sequence). The chain's CDR3 is CSAFRGFS.

About this clonotype itself: Since a much larger clone is just one base distant, this may be a read error. This chain links TRBV6-1 with TRBJ1-1, with 7 nucleotides matching TRBD1. Germline CDR1 MNHNS, CDR2 SASEGT. Trimming at V came to 6 bases and at J to 1 base, leaving 5 bases not matched to a gene. The CDR3 spans 14 residues. The CDR3, as DNA: TGTGCCAGCAGGACGGGACAGCCGAACACTGAAGCTTTCTTT. Translated: CASRTGQPNTEAFF.

Turning to this clonotype: This could be a read error, since a much larger clone is one nucleotide away. The genes are TRBV11-1 and TRBJ1-1; D is undetermined. This CDR3 is built from 15 residues. From germline, CDR1 is SGHAT and CDR2 FQDESV (reference sequence). The CDR3: CASSLGSGTNTKAFF. CDR3 DNA: TGTGCCAGCAGCCTAGGGTCAGGCACGAACACTAAAGCTTTCTTT.

This clonotype has more than one count but fewer than ten. V is TRBV7-8 and J is TRBJ2-7, with D unclear. V lost 3 bases and J lost 0, with 12 bases in between. This CDR3 spans 15 amino acids. Germline CDR1 reads SGHVS; CDR2 reads FQNEAQ. The CDR3, as DNA: TGTGCCAGCAGCTTTGTATTAGGTTTCTCCTACGAGCAGTACTTC. Protein: CASSFVLGFSYEQYF.

At least ten counts were recorded for this clonotype. The V gene is TRBV11-2, the J gene TRBJ2-2, with D possibly matching TRBD2 (5 bases). V was shortened by 5 bases and J by 6 bases, with 10 bases between the two germline ends. Germline CDR1 reads SGHAT; CDR2 reads FQNNGV. The CDR3 has 13 residues. The CDR3 region has the DNA TGTGCCAGCAGCCGCGGCGGGTCCGGGGAGCTGTTTTTT. Its protein is CASSRGGSGELFF.

This clonotype came up many times. The chain joins TRBV15 to TRBJ1-5, with a tentative D call TRBD1 (6 bases). Germline assignment: CDR1 LNHNV and CDR2 YYDKDF (reference sequence). Deletions cut 3 bases from V and 7 bases from J, with 16 bases between. The length of the CDR3 is 15 residues. This chain's CDR3 is CATSRVAGVRQPQHF. The CDR3 bases are TGTGCCACCAGCAGGGTTGCAGGGGTCCGACAGCCCCAGCATTTT.

This clonotype was observed a few times. The chain uses TRBV29-1 and TRBJ2-1; 9 bases are shared with TRBD2. J gave up 4 bases and V 1 base, and 2 bases lay outside the gene matches. Germline V CDR1 and CDR2: SQVTM, ANQGSEA. CDR3 length: 14 residues. The chain's CDR3 is CSVEGLAEYNEQFF. In DNA, the CDR3 is TGCAGCGTTGAAGGACTAGCGGAGTACAATGAGCAGTTCTTC.

The genes are TRBV6-1 and TRBJ1-3, with 9 positions matching TRBD1. The V segment lost 6 bases and the J segment 0 bases; nucleotides outside the gene matches: 9. This CDR3 is 17 amino acids long. Germline CDR1 MNHNS, CDR2 SASEGT. CDR3 region: CASSLLQGATSGNTIYF. The CDR3 DNA follows: TGTGCCAGCAGCCTATTACAGGGGGCCACCTCTGGAAACACCATATATTTT.

This clonotype was seen once. The rearrangement uses TRBV29-1 and TRBJ2-7; 9 bases line up with TRBD1. Trimming at V came to 8 bases and at J to 3 bases, leaving 5 bases not matched to a gene. The CDR3 has 12 amino acids. Germline V gene sequence: CDR1 SQVTM, CDR2 ANQGSEA. CDR3 sequence: CSLDRGGYEQYF. The CDR3 coding sequence is TGCAGCCTGGACAGGGGCGGCTACGAGCAGTACTTC.

This rearrangement joins TRBV29-1 to TRBJ2-7; D possibly matches TRBD1 or TRBD2 (5 bases each). CDR3 length: 14 amino acids. V was clipped by 4 bases and J by 3 bases, with 16 bases between them. Looked up from germline, CDR1 is SQVTM and CDR2 is ANQGSEA. The CDR3: CSVAEGVGGYEQYF. For the CDR3, the DNA is TGCAGCGTTGCTGAAGGGGTTGGAGGCTACGAGCAGTACTTC.

DNA of the CDR3: TGTGCCAGTACCAACTCCGGGGAGCTGTTTTTT. Its protein is CASTNSGELFF. The rearrangement uses TRBV19 and TRBJ2-2, with D uncertain. CDR3 length: 11 amino acids. CDR1 and CDR2 (germline): LNHDA, SQIVND (reference sequence). Trimming shortened V by 7 bases and J by 6 bases, and 6 bases separated the two germline ends.

The V and J genes are TRBV2 and TRBJ1-1; the match to TRBD1 covers 9 bases. The CDR3 loop spans 16 amino acids. V dropped 5 bases and J dropped 1; count of bases not matched to a gene: 8. CDR1 is SNHLY, CDR2 FYNNEI, per germline. The CDR3 is CASSFKTGGENTEAFF. CDR3 DNA: TGTGCCAGCAGTTTTAAAACAGGGGGCGAGAACACTGAAGCTTTCTTT.